This section outlines one TCR beta chain sequence together with its context. The sample belongs to a study of blood T cell repertoires in COVID-19. About the research overall: Spain, Italy and the United States supplied samples that represented acute and convalescent COVID-19. Nucleic acid was either cDNA or gDNA, and it came from T cells, B-cell-depleted T cells, or PBMCs.

Assay used: immunoSEQ multiplex PCR; TCRdb lists only in-frame clones, some missing. The repertoire consists of some 150,000 clones, with about nine tenths occurring once and the leading ten covering roughly 2.5%. The V and J ends lost 5 bases and 5 bases respectively, with 9 bases between them. The CDR3 sequence is 13 residues long. Per germline, CDR1 SGHTA and CDR2 FQGNSA. Sequenced input: peripheral blood. The rearrangement joins TRBV7-2 to TRBJ2-2, with a possible D match to TRBD1 (5 bases). The source of this sequence is a man aged 50 to 60 with active COVID-19. The CDR3 nucleotides read TGTGCCAGCAGCGGGCCAGGGACCGGGGAGCTGTTTTTT. It translates to CASSGPGTGELFF.